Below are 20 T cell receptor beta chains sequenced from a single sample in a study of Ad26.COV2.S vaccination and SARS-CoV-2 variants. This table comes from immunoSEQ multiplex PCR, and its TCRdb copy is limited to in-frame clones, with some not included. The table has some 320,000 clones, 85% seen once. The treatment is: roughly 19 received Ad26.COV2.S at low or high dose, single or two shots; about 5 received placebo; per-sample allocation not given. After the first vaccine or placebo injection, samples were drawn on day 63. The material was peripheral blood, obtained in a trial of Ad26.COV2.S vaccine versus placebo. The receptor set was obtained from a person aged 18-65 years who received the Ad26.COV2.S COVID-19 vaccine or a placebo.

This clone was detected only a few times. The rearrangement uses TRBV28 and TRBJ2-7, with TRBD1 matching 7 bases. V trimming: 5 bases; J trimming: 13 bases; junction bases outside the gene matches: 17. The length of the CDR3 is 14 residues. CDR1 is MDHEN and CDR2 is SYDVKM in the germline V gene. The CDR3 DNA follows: TGTGCCAGCAGTATGGCAGGGGGTCTTTTTTATTACTACTTC. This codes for CASSMAGGLFYYYF.

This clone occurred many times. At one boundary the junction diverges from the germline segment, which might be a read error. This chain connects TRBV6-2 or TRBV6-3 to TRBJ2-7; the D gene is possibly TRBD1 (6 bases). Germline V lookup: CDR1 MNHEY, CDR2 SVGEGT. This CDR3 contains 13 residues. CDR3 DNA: TGTGCCAGCAGTTCCCCGACAGGAATCTACGGGGACTTC. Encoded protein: CASSSPTGIYGDF.

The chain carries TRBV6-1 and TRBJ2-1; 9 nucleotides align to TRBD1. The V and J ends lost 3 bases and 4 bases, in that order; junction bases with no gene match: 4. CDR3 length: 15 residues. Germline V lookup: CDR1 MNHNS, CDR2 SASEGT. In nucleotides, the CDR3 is TGTGCCAGCAGTGACGGGACAGGGACGTACAATGAGCAGTTCTTC. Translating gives CASSDGTGTYNEQFF.

CDR3 loop: CASSAGAGTEAFF. The CDR3 nucleotides are TGCGCCAGCAGTGCAGGGGCCGGGACTGAAGCTTTCTTT. The chain is built from TRBV10-1 and TRBJ1-1; tentatively, D is TRBD1 (6 bases). The CDR3 totals 13 residues. Between the trimmed V and J ends, which lost 4 bases and 5 bases, there was a span of 11 bases. CDR1 is WNHNN and CDR2 is SYGVQD in the germline V gene (reference sequence).

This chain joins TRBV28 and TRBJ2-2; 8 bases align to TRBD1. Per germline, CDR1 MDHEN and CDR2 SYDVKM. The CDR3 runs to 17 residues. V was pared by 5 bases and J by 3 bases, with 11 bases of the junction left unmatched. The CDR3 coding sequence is TGTGCCAGCAGTCGCCAGGGGGCGGTAGGGTACACCGGGGAGCTGTTTTTT. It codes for CASSRQGAVGYTGELFF.

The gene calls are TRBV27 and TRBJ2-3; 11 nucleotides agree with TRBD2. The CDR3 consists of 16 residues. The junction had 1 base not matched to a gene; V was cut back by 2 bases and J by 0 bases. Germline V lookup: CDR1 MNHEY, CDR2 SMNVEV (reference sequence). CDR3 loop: CASSLLAGGSTDTQYF. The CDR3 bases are TGTGCCAGCAGTTTACTAGCGGGGGGTAGCACAGATACGCAGTATTTT.

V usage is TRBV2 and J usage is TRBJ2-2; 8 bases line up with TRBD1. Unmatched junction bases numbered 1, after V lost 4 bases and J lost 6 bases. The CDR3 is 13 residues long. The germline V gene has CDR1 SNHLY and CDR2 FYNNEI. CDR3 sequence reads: CASSGQGPGELFF. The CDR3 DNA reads TGTGCCAGCAGTGGACAGGGGCCCGGGGAGCTGTTTTTT.

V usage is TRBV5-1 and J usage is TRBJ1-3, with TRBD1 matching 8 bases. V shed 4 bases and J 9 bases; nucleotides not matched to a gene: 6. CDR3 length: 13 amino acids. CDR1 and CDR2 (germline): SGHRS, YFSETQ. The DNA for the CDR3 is TGCGCCAGCAGCCTAGGACAGGGAGGCACCATATATTTT. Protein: CASSLGQGGTIYF. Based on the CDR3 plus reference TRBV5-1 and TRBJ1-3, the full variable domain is KAGVTQTPRYLIKTRGQQVTLSCSPISGHRSVSWYQQTPGQGLQFLFEYFSETQRNKGNFPGRFSGRQFSNSRSEMNVSTLELGDSALYLCASSLGQGGTIYFGEGSWLTVV.

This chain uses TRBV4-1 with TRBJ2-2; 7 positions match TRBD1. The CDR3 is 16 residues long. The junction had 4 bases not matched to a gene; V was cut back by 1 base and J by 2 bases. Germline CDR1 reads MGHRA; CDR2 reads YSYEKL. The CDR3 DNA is TGCGCCAGCAGCCAAGTTAGACAGGGTAACACCGGGGAGCTGTTTTTT. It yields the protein CASSQVRQGNTGELFF.

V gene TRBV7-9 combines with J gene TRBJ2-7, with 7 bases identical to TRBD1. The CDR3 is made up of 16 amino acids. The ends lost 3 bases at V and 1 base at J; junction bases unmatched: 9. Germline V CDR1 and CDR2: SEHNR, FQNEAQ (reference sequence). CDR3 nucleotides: TGTGCCAGCAGCTTGGACTTCGGGACAGAGTCCTACGAGCAGTACTTC. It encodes CASSLDFGTESYEQYF. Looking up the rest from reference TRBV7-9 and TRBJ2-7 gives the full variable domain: DTGVSQNPRHKITKRGQNVTFRCDPISEHNRLYWYRQTLGQGPEFLTYFQNEAQLEKSRLLSDRFSAERPKGSFSTLEIQRTEQGDSAMYLCASSLDFGTESYEQYFGPGTRLTVT.

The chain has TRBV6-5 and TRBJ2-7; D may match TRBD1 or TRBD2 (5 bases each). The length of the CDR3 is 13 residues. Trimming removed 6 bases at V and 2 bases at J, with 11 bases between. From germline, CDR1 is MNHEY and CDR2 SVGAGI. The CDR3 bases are TGTGCCAGCAGACTCCGGGACGCCTACGAGCAGTACTTC. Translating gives CASRLRDAYEQYF.

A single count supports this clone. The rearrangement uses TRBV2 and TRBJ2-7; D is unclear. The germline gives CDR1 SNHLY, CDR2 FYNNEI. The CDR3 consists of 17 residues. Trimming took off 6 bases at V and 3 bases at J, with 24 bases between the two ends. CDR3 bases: TGTGCCAGCAGCCTCTTGGGAACCGACCGACCCTTCTACGAGCAGTACTTC. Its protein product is CASSLLGTDRPFYEQYF.

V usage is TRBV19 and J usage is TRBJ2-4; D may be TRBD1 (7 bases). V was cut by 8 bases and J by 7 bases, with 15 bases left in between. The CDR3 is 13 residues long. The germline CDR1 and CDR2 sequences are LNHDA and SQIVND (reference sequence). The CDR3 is CASGRQGGNIQYF. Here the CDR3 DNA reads TGTGCCAGTGGTAGACAGGGAGGCAACATTCAGTACTTC.

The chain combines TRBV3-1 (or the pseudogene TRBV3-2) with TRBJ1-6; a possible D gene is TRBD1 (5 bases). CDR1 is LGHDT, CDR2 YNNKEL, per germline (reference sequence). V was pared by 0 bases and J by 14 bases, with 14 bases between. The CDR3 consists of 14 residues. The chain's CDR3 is CASSQDTRVPALHF. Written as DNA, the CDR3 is TGTGCCAGCAGCCAAGATACCAGGGTCCCGGCCCTCCACTTT.

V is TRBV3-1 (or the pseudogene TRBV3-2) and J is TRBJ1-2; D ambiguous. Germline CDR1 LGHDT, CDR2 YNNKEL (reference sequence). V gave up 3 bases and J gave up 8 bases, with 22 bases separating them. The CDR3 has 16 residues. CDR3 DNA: TGTGCCAGCAGCCACTTGACGGATACTCCCACGGGGGGCTACACCTTC. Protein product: CASSHLTDTPTGGYTF.

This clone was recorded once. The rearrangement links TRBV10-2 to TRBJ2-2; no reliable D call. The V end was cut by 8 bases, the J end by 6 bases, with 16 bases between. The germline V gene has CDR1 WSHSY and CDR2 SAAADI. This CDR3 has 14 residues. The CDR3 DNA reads TGCGCCAGCTCACGGAGCTTCGTAGCCGGGGAGCTGTTTTTT. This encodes CASSRSFVAGELFF.

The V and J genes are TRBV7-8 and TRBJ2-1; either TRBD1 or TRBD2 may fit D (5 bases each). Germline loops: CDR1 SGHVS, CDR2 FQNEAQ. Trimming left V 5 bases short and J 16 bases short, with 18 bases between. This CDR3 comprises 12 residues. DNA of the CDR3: TGTGCCAGCAGCCACTTTGGGACCAAGGGTTTCTTC. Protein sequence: CASSHFGTKGFF. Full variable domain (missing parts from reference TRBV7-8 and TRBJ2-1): GAGVSQSPRYKVAKRGQDVALRCDPISGHVSLFWYQQALGQGPEFLTYFQNEAQLDKSGLPSDRFFAERPEGSVSTLKIQRTQQEDSAVYLCASSHFGTKGFFGPGTRLTVL.

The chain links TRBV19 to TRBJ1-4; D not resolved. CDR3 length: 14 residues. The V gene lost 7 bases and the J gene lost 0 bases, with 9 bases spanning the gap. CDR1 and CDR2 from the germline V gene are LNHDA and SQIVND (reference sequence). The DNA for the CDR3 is TGTGCCAGTAAGGGTGTTGCAACTAATGAAAAACTGTTTTTT. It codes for CASKGVATNEKLFF.

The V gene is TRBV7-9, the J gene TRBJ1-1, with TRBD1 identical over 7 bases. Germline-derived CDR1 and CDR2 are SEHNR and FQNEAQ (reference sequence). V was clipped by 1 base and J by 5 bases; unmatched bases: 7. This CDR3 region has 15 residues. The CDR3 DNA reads TGTGCCAGCAGCTTAGATGAGGGGGCGTATACTGAAGCTTTCTTT. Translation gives CASSLDEGAYTEAFF.

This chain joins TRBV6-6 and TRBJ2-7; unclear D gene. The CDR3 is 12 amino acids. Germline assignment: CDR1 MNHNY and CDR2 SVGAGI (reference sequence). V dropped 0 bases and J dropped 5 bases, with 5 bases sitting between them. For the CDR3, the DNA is TGTGCCAGCAGTTACTCGATGGACGAGCAGTACTTC. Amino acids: CASSYSMDEQYF.